This TCR beta chain derives from a study of blood T cell repertoires in COVID-19. Looking at the study overall: Samples came from the United States, Italy and Spain, spanning acute and convalescent COVID-19. PBMCs, B-cell-depleted T cells, or T cells were the source of the cDNA or gDNA that made up the material.

Original data processing: Cell counts per sample came from amplifying reference gene primers. Assay: immunoSEQ multiplex PCR; the TCRdb copy retains only in-frame clones and omits some. V and J calls and clone size are given by that table; D and trimming were obtained from the DNA. Of 150,000 to 200,000 clones in the sample, roughly 91% are singletons; the top ten hold under 6.5%. V was cut by 0 bases and J by 0 bases, with 11 bases left in between. Germline loops: CDR1 MNHNS, CDR2 SASEGT. The CDR3 is made up of 16 amino acids. The V gene is TRBV6-1, the J gene TRBJ1-2; D is unclear. The sequence was obtained from a man between 35 and 55 years old with active or convalescent COVID-19. The specimen sequenced was peripheral blood. The DNA of the CDR3 is TGTGCCAGCAGTGAAGCGTTATCCGGGGCTAACTATGGCTACACCTTC. This encodes CASSEALSGANYGYTF.